What follows are 20 T cell receptor beta chains derived from one specimen sequenced in a study of Ad26.COV2.S vaccination and SARS-CoV-2 variants. The table came from immunoSEQ multiplex PCR; TCRdb's copy has only in-frame clones and leaves some out. The repertoire holds fewer than 900,000 clones, more than 70% seen once, with approximately 1.5% in the top ten. The treatment was: some 20 received Ad26.COV2.S at low or high dose, single or two shots; about 5 received placebo; per-sample allocation not given. Day 63 after the first injection of vaccine or placebo was the sampling time. This specimen was peripheral blood, taken in a trial of Ad26.COV2.S vaccine versus placebo. The receptors stem from a person between 18 and 65 years old who received the Ad26.COV2.S COVID-19 vaccine or a placebo.

The chain uses TRBV15 and TRBJ1-4; D ambiguous. The CDR3 spans 15 residues. Germline CDR1 is LNHNV and CDR2 is YYDKDF (reference sequence). Trimming shortened V by 1 base and J by 3 bases, and 9 bases separated the two germline ends. The CDR3 DNA is TGTGCCACCAGCAGAGTTACGGGGTCTAATGAAAAACTGTTTTTT. Translating gives CATSRVTGSNEKLFF.

The chain uses TRBV7-8 and TRBJ2-1, with 8 bases identical to TRBD1. Unmatched junction bases numbered 6, after V lost 2 bases and J lost 6 bases. In germline, CDR1 is SGHVS, CDR2 FQNEAQ. The CDR3 is 15 residues long. The CDR3 here is CASSLSTGGINEQFF. The CDR3 coding sequence is TGTGCCAGCAGCTTATCCACAGGGGGAATCAATGAGCAGTTCTTC.

This clone was seen only once. The chain combines TRBV18 with TRBJ1-4; weak D call: TRBD1 (5 bases). CDR1 and CDR2 from the germline V gene are KGHSH and LQKENI. Trimming left V 5 bases short and J 0 bases short, with 10 bases between. This CDR3 is built from 15 residues. CDR3 DNA: TGTGCCAGCTCAGCGCGACAGTCAACTAATGAAAAACTGTTTTTT. Its translation is CASSARQSTNEKLFF.

CDR3 DNA sequence: TGCGCCAGCACGAGGGACAGATCTAACTATGGCTACACCTTC. Translation gives CASTRDRSNYGYTF. This chain connects TRBV5-1 to TRBJ1-2; TRBD1 agrees at 7 bases. The CDR3 totals 14 residues. Germline assignment: CDR1 SGHRS and CDR2 YFSETQ. Germline trimming cut 6 bases from V and 0 bases from J; bases unmatched to any gene: 5.

DNA of the CDR3: TGCGCCAGCAGCCAAGACGGAAATAATTCACCCCTCCACTTT. It translates to CASSQDGNNSPLHF. This chain uses TRBV4-1 with TRBJ1-6; D not resolved. CDR3 length: 14 residues. The germline V gene encodes CDR1 MGHRA and CDR2 YSYEKL. V was trimmed by 0 bases and J by 5 bases, leaving 5 bases between them.

The chain combines TRBV27 with TRBJ2-1, with D perhaps TRBD2 (6 bases). CDR1 is MNHEY, CDR2 SMNVEV, per germline (reference sequence). The V end was cut by 10 bases, the J end by 2 bases, with 12 bases between. CDR3 length: 13 amino acids. The CDR3 sequence is CATGTSPYNEQFF. For the CDR3, the DNA is TGTGCCACCGGGACTTCGCCCTACAATGAGCAGTTCTTC.

This chain joins TRBV10-3 and TRBJ2-4, with D tentatively TRBD1 or TRBD2 (5 bases each). Germline V gene data show CDR1 as ENHRY and CDR2 as SYGVKD. Trimming took off 10 bases at V and 0 bases at J, with 13 bases between the two ends. The CDR3 spans 14 residues. This CDR3 reads CATGTGTAKNIQYF. CDR3 sequence (DNA): TGTGCCACCGGGACCGGGACAGCCAAAAACATTCAGTACTTC.

This clone was seen only a few times. The rearrangement joins TRBV10-2 to TRBJ1-1; D not certain. Trimming stripped 4 bases from V and 3 bases from J, with 15 bases between. The germline CDR1 and CDR2 sequences are WSHSY and SAAADI. The CDR3 consists of 15 residues. Here the CDR3 reads CASSAGRAGDTEAFF. DNA for the CDR3: TGCGCCAGCAGTGCCGGGAGGGCGGGCGACACTGAAGCTTTCTTT.

Note on this clone: Germline is not matched at one junction end, which may reflect a read error. This chain uses TRBV24-1 with TRBJ2-3; D possibly corresponds to TRBD2 (6 bases). Per the germline V gene, CDR1 is KGHDR and CDR2 is SFDVKD. There are 13 residues in the CDR3. CDR3 sequence reads: CATCEEGTDTQYF. The CDR3 DNA reads TGTGCCACCTGTGAGGAGGGGACAGATACGCAGTATTTT.

The chain employs TRBV19 and TRBJ2-7; the D gene could be TRBD1 or TRBD2 (5 bases each). The ends were cut back, 4 bases at V and 3 bases at J, with 13 bases in the middle. The CDR3 consists of 14 residues. Germline-derived CDR1 and CDR2 are LNHDA and SQIVND (reference sequence). The CDR3 coding sequence is TGTGCCAGTAGTAGGGGGTCGAGGGACTACGAGCAGTACTTC. Translating gives CASSRGSRDYEQYF.

A word on this clone: Within the sample, other DNA sequences also encode this same CDR3. The chain employs TRBV12-3 or TRBV12-4 and TRBJ2-7; D is uncertain. This CDR3 has 12 amino acids. The V end was cut by 3 bases, the J end by 0 bases, with 3 bases between. CDR3 protein: CASSFGSYEQYF. The CDR3 region has the DNA TGTGCCAGCAGTTTCGGCTCCTACGAGCAGTACTTC.

The chain combines TRBV4-1 with TRBJ1-6; D gene unclear. The V end lost 5 bases, the J end lost 0 bases, and 5 bases lay between the germline ends. The CDR3 consists of 14 residues. CDR1 is MGHRA, CDR2 YSYEKL, per germline. CDR3 loop: CASSASSYNSPLHF. CDR3 in DNA: TGCGCCAGCAGCGCGAGCTCCTATAATTCACCCCTCCACTTT.

The chain has TRBV30 and TRBJ1-2, with 9 positions matching TRBD1. This CDR3 spans 15 amino acids. V lost 2 bases to trimming and J lost 7 bases; unmatched junction nucleotides: 11. Germline V gene lookup returns CDR1 GTSNPN and CDR2 SVGIG (reference sequence). The CDR3 sequence: CAWSHTGTGLFGYTF. The CDR3 DNA sequence: TGTGCCTGGAGTCACACCGGGACAGGGTTATTTGGCTACACCTTC. The variable domain in full, with the rest retrieved from reference TRBV30 and TRBJ1-2, is SQTIHQWPATLVQPVGSPLSLECTVEGTSNPNLYWYRQAAGRGLQLLFYSVGIGQISSEVPQNLSASRPQDRQFILSSKKLLLSDSGFYLCAWSHTGTGLFGYTFGSGTRLTVV.

V gene TRBV6-5 combines with J gene TRBJ2-7; the D is unclear. Per the germline V gene, CDR1 is MNHEY and CDR2 is SVGAGI. CDR3 length: 10 residues. V was shortened by 5 bases and J by 5 bases, with 4 bases between the two germline ends. The chain's CDR3 is CASSQNEQYF. DNA of the CDR3: TGTGCCAGCAGTCAGAACGAGCAGTACTTC.

This chain uses TRBV24-1 with TRBJ1-2, with a weak D call TRBD1 (6 bases). Trimming removed 4 bases from V and 6 bases from J, with 17 bases in between. The V gene's germline CDR1 is KGHDR and CDR2 SFDVKD. The CDR3 runs to 15 residues. This CDR3 is CATSDSDSPIHGYTF. The CDR3 DNA reads TGTGCCACCAGTGACTCGGACAGCCCCATACATGGCTACACCTTC.

The chain employs TRBV3-1 (or the pseudogene TRBV3-2) and TRBJ2-5, with TRBD2 matching over 11 bases. Germline V CDR1 and CDR2: LGHDT, YNNKEL (reference sequence). The CDR3 is made up of 14 amino acids. J lost 2 bases, V lost 6 bases, and 2 bases had no gene match. The CDR3 protein is CASRTSGTQETQYF. The CDR3 bases are TGTGCCAGCAGGACTAGCGGGACACAAGAGACCCAGTACTTC.

The chain recombines TRBV19 with TRBJ2-7; D is uncertain. CDR3 length: 13 amino acids. The V and J ends lost 1 base and 3 bases respectively, with 7 bases between them. Germline-derived CDR1 and CDR2 are LNHDA and SQIVND (reference sequence). CDR3: CASSIGWGYEQYF. The CDR3 bases are TGTGCCAGTAGTATAGGTTGGGGCTACGAGCAGTACTTC.

The chain carries TRBV24-1 and TRBJ2-2, with 9 positions matching TRBD1. Germline-derived CDR1 and CDR2 are KGHDR and SFDVKD. The trim removed 3 bases at V and 1 base at J, leaving 11 bases unmatched. This CDR3 has 19 amino acids. The CDR3 is CATSDQTWAGQGNTGELFF. Written as DNA, the CDR3 is TGTGCCACCAGTGATCAAACTTGGGCGGGACAGGGGAACACCGGGGAGCTGTTTTTT.

The J gene is TRBJ2-3, the V gene TRBV27; 10 bases agree with TRBD2. Germline CDR1 and CDR2: MNHEY and SMNVEV (reference sequence). The CDR3 is 13 amino acids. The junction had 4 bases not matched to a gene; V was cut back by 6 bases and J by 7 bases. The CDR3 region is CASRWTSGNTQYF. The CDR3, as DNA: TGTGCCAGCAGATGGACTAGCGGTAATACGCAGTATTTT.

The chain is built from TRBV7-9 and TRBJ2-1; 9 positions match TRBD2. CDR3 size: 16 residues. Germline-derived CDR1 and CDR2 are SEHNR and FQNEAQ (reference sequence). J lost 7 bases, V lost 0 bases, and 7 bases had no gene match. CDR3 sequence (DNA): TGTGCCAGCAGCTTAGCGACGACTAGCGGACCAAATGAGCAGTTCTTC. Its translation is CASSLATTSGPNEQFF.